This entry is about one T cell receptor (beta chain). This clonotype was seen ten or more times. The antigen it binds to is not known. No clone much larger than this one lies a single base away; base qualities are absent. This sample was included in a study of human T cells and chemical hapten exposure (dated by TCRdb to about 2021). Describing the broader study: For sensitization, 2% DPC in acetone was applied to a roughly 2 cm by roughly 2 cm area of upper inner arm skin. Most of the patients in the cohort were female, and the cohort covered alopecia areata with under or over 50% scalp involvement, alopecia totalis and alopecia universalis. Nearly 30 alopecia patients provided blood for TCR sequencing at one to four time points (pre-sensitization, 2, 6 and 24 weeks). Weekly therapeutic DPC doses were additionally applied to the scalp of patients throughout the roughly 26-week study period. This study followed changes in the peripheral blood TCR repertoire in vivo during primary and secondary sensitization of alopecia patients to the hapten diphenylcyclopropenone (DPC). Blood was sampled from patients pre-sensitization (week 0) and at 2, 6 and about 24 weeks after DPC sensitization. Patch testing was performed on the upper back with Finn chambers containing 0.01% DPC, and the patch tests were scored after 6 days according to International Contact Dermatitis Research Group standards. Libraries were pooled for sequencing, and per-sample TCR yields varied mainly because of small differences in library volumes within the pool.

Library preparation used RACE. This sample was sequenced with a NextSeq 500. Library preparation attached unique molecular identifiers to individual cDNA molecules for quantitative, reproducible TCR counting. Each blood RNA sample was used to sequence both TCR alpha and TCR beta chains. The study's own analysis went as follows. Samples had a median of roughly 99,000 TCRs, with a range from about 23,224 to 700,000. V, J and CDR3 annotation of the TCR reads was performed with the Decombinator software suite. For PS versus PT1 abundance plots, all samples were subsampled to the same number of TCRs (28,000). Expanded TCRs were defined as absent before sensitization and observed at least eight times at the 2-week time point. Clones were called with MiXCR by TCRdb after fastp trimmed the public reads at Q25, and only in-frame beta chains were retained. A single entry per CDR3 protein holds the most common genes and DNA from its merged rows. These V and J calls originate from TCRdb's pipeline instead of the authors' own analysis. The sample profile shows 370,000 or so distinct CDR3 sequences; approximately 4.4% of them were found once. The ten top clones hold under 3% of the sample.

The paper's findings and limits, for the study overall: A positive correlation was found between the number of PT1 expanded TCRs and patch test score, with significance reached at thresholds 8, 16 and 32 but not 4. Expanded TCRs formed significantly more large CDR3 similarity clusters than pre-sensitization or healthy control sets, consistent with antigen-driven responses. All patients had alopecia, a presumed autoimmune disease, so their immune response might differ from that of healthy individuals. DPC sensitization did not change the number of TCRs with a frequency above 1 in 1000, and there was no evidence of changes in global repertoire structure. Repeated subsampling changed both the strength of the expansion versus patch-test correlation and the threshold at which the correlation became significant.

The V and J ends are trimmed by 4 bases and 2 bases, leaving 9 bases between them. The germline V gene (reference sequence) specifies SEHNR as CDR1 and FQNEAQ as CDR2. The CDR3 sequence holds 13 residues, the cysteine and phenylalanine included. The only DNA kept is the CDR3, 39 bases in frame from the first base. The time point label here, explained by the study, means: patch test 1, 2 weeks after DPC sensitization. This specimen's treatment or condition label, interpreted: therapeutic diphenylcyclopropenone sensitization with weekly scalp DPC. At every patch-test visit, the blood draw took place before the patch test was put on. Patients were considered eligible if aged 18 to 70, diagnosed with alopecia and deemed suitable for DPC therapy, and patients were excluded if pregnant. Total RNA was extracted from unfractionated whole blood that had been collected in Tempus Blood RNA tubes.

The clonotype comes from a woman aged 45 to 65 with alopecia areata. Some clones in this sample may be carry-over from other donors' samples. The chain employs TRBV7-9 and TRBJ2-7; the D gene is perhaps TRBD1, from 5 matching bases. The sequenced sample was whole blood, obtained in connection with sensitization to the hapten diphenylcyclopropenone (DPC). The nucleotide sequence reads as follows: TGTGCCAGCAGCTCGCAGGGCCCCTACGAGCAGTACTTC. This yields the protein CASSSQGPYEQYF. Joined to the reference TRBV7-9 and TRBJ2-7 proteins, this CDR3 gives the full variable domain: DTGVSQNPRHKITKRGQNVTFRCDPISEHNRLYWYRQTLGQGPEFLTYFQNEAQLEKSRLLSDRFSAERPKGSFSTLEIQRTEQGDSAMYLCASSSQGPYEQYFGPGTRLTVT.